This passage covers 17 T cell receptor beta chains from one sample sequenced in a study of T-cell memory formation after mild COVID-19. From the 5' RACE reads, TCRdb called clonotypes with MiXCR, one entry per CDR3 protein. The sample shows some 110,000 distinct CDR3 sequences, roughly 12% of them seen only once. Sequences were obtained from PBMCs or a T cell subset sorted from them (not recorded which). These receptors were obtained from an adult woman who had mild COVID-19 (a few samples of this study predate the infection). Cell type and time point are not known.

The table lists this clonotype with a few counts. A read error may account for a junction end that differs from germline. V is TRBV7-7 and J is TRBJ2-1, with 10 bases that match TRBD1. Germline V lookup: CDR1 SSHAT, CDR2 FNYEAQ (reference sequence). This CDR3 has 15 amino acids. CDR3 amino acids: CASSQTGTGVNEQFF. CDR3 DNA sequence: TGTGCTAGCAGCCAAACCGGGACAGGGGTCAATGAGCAGTTCTTC.

The rearrangement links TRBV6-5 to TRBJ2-7; 8 bases map to TRBD2. The length of the CDR3 is 16 residues. V was clipped by 2 bases and J by 2 bases; unmatched bases: 8. From germline, CDR1 is MNHEY and CDR2 SVGAGI. As DNA, the CDR3 is TGTGCCAGCAGTTACAAAGCGGGAGTCTTACCCTACGAGCAGTACTTC. Translated: CASSYKAGVLPYEQYF.

This clonotype was observed a handful of times. The rearrangement links TRBV24-1 to TRBJ2-3; D remains ambiguous. This CDR3 is built from 17 residues. CDR1 is KGHDR, CDR2 SFDVKD, per germline. V lost 1 base, J lost 0 bases, and 13 bases lay in between. The CDR3 DNA sequence: TGTGCCACCAGTGATTTTGGTTCGGGCGTTAGCACAGATACGCAGTATTTT. Its protein product is CATSDFGSGVSTDTQYF.

This clonotype was detected only a few times. CDR3 sequence (DNA): TGTGCCAGCAGCCCCGACTTTCAAGAGACCCAGTACTTC. This translates into CASSPDFQETQYF. The chain has TRBV12-3 or TRBV12-4 and TRBJ2-5; D is uncertain. Trimming cost V 6 bases and J 2 bases, with 10 bases left between them. There are 13 residues in the CDR3.

J is TRBJ2-7 and V is TRBV6-2 or TRBV6-3, with 8 bases lining up with TRBD2. This CDR3 comprises 16 residues. Germline CDR1 MNHEY, CDR2 SVGEGT. The trim removed 5 bases at V and 2 bases at J, leaving 11 bases unmatched. The CDR3 DNA sequence: TGTGCCAGCAGTCATCTCCTAGCGGGCAGCACCTACGAGCAGTACTTC. Translated: CASSHLLAGSTYEQYF.

This chain connects TRBV20-1 to TRBJ2-5; tentative D call: TRBD1 (5 bases). The CDR3 consists of 12 residues. Germline loops: CDR1 DFQATT, CDR2 SNEGSKA (reference sequence). The V end lost 4 bases, the J end lost 2 bases, and 8 bases lay between the germline ends. In DNA, the CDR3 is TGCAGTGCTACAGGGCGGCAAGAGACCCAGTACTTC. Encoded protein: CSATGRQETQYF.

This chain connects TRBV12-3 or TRBV12-4 to TRBJ2-3; unclear D gene. The V end lost 2 bases, the J end lost 4 bases, and 7 bases lay between the germline ends. There are 13 residues in the CDR3. The CDR3 DNA reads as TGTGCCAGCAGTTTATACCGATCAGATACGCAGTATTTT. It specifies CASSLYRSDTQYF.

V and J are TRBV12-3 or TRBV12-4 and TRBJ2-7, with 9 bases aligning to TRBD1. V lost 3 bases to trimming and J lost 10 bases; unmatched junction nucleotides: 10. The CDR3 length is 14 residues. CDR3 bases: TGTGCCAGCAGTTTTCAGGGACAGGGCGTAACACAGTACTTC. This encodes CASSFQGQGVTQYF.

The gene calls are TRBV4-3 and TRBJ2-2, with no clear D. Trimming removed 1 base from V and 6 bases from J, with 6 bases in between. CDR1 is LGHNA, CDR2 YSLEER, per germline. The CDR3 consists of 13 residues. CDR3 nucleotides: TGCGCCAGCAGCCAAGCAGTTTCCGGGGAGCTGTTTTTT. This translates into CASSQAVSGELFF.

The sample holds a few counts of this clonotype. This chain links TRBV6-4 with TRBJ2-7; possible D gene TRBD1, 6 bases. Germline V gene data show CDR1 as MRHNA and CDR2 as SNTAGT. The CDR3 has 13 amino acids. V lost 6 bases to trimming and J lost 5 bases, with 14 bases between them. The CDR3, as DNA: TGTGCCAGCAGCCCCAAGACAGGTCACGAGCAGTACTTC. This sequence encodes CASSPKTGHEQYF.

This clonotype showed up many times. The chain carries TRBV19 and TRBJ2-3; possibly TRBD2 for D (5 bases). Per the germline V gene, CDR1 is LNHDA and CDR2 is SQIVND (reference sequence). The V end lost 6 bases, the J end lost 4 bases, and 14 bases lay between the germline ends. The CDR3 covers 14 residues. The CDR3 reads CASSSGPDADTQYF. Written as DNA, the CDR3 is TGTGCCAGTAGCAGCGGACCAGATGCAGATACGCAGTATTTT.

The chain carries TRBV24-1 and TRBJ2-1; 9 nucleotides align to TRBD2. This CDR3 is built from 14 residues. Germline V gene lookup returns CDR1 KGHDR and CDR2 SFDVKD. V trimming: 5 bases; J trimming: 8 bases; junction bases outside the gene matches: 6. The DNA for the CDR3 is TGTGCCACCAGTGTAGCGGGGGTGGGTTATGAGCAGTTCTTC. Residues: CATSVAGVGYEQFF.

The genes are TRBV5-1 and TRBJ2-7; D assignment may be TRBD1 or TRBD2 (6 bases each). The CDR3 totals 19 residues. CDR1 is SGHRS, CDR2 YFSETQ, per germline. V lost 4 bases and J lost 2, with 28 bases in between. Here the CDR3 reads CASSPAGGLHIIFTYEQYF. For the CDR3, the DNA is TGCGCCAGCAGCCCGGCCGGGGGCCTCCATATAATCTTTACCTACGAGCAGTACTTC.

This clonotype was seen only a few times. The genes are TRBV6-4 and TRBJ2-2; perhaps TRBD2 as D (5 bases). The CDR3 has 13 amino acids. Trimming stripped 3 bases from V and 8 bases from J, with 10 bases between. The germline V gene has CDR1 MRHNA and CDR2 SNTAGT. CDR3: CASSDSGSGELFF. In nucleotides, the CDR3 is TGTGCCAGCAGTGATTCGGGGTCTGGGGAGCTGTTTTTT.

The sample holds a few counts of this clonotype. V gene TRBV7-8 combines with J gene TRBJ2-1, with D maybe TRBD2 (5 bases). Germline CDR1 reads SGHVS; CDR2 reads FQNEAQ. This CDR3 comprises 15 residues. V was pared by 5 bases and J by 8 bases, with 19 bases between. CDR3 protein: CASSARDGKSDEQFF. As DNA, the CDR3 is TGTGCCAGCAGCGCTCGAGACGGGAAATCCGATGAGCAGTTCTTC.

This clonotype has at least ten counts. At one boundary the junction diverges from the germline segment, which might be a read error. CDR3 sequence reads: CASSLGLQPGPTGDF. Written as DNA, the CDR3 is TGTGCCAGCAGCTTAGGACTCCAACCGGGACCCACCGGGGACTTC. The rearrangement links TRBV7-8 to TRBJ2-7, with D perhaps being TRBD1 or TRBD2 (5 bases each). CDR1 and CDR2 from the germline V gene are SGHVS and FQNEAQ. The CDR3 extends over 15 amino acids.

This clonotype was counted a few times. This rearrangement joins TRBV29-1 to TRBJ2-7; TRBD1 aligns across 8 bases. Germline CDR1 reads SQVTM; CDR2 reads ANQGSEA. The CDR3 covers 13 residues. V lost 3 bases, J lost 2 bases, and 3 bases stayed unmatched. CDR3 protein: CSVETGEPYEQYF. The CDR3 DNA is TGCAGCGTTGAGACAGGGGAGCCCTACGAGCAGTACTTC.